Following are 30 T cell receptor beta chains from one sample sequenced in a study of CD8 T cells in ankylosing spondylitis. Each CDR3 protein gets one entry after TCRdb re-called the 5' RACE reads with MiXCR. This table has 200,000 to 300,000 distinct CDR3 sequences, roughly a quarter appearing once. Sequences were obtained from blood, either unsorted or a sorted T cell fraction (not recorded which). The receptors shown here come from a male donor with ankylosing spondylitis or in good health (not recorded which).

This clonotype has only a few counts. The chain joins TRBV7-2 to TRBJ1-6; a possible D gene is TRBD1 (6 bases). The germline V and J ends were trimmed by 1 base and 10 bases, with 14 bases remaining between them. The CDR3 contains 15 residues. Germline CDR1 and CDR2: SGHTA and FQGNSA. The CDR3, as DNA: TGTGCCAGCAGCTTAGGGCAGGGGATACGATCACCCCTCCACTTT. Protein: CASSLGQGIRSPLHF.

The J gene is TRBJ2-1, the V gene TRBV20-1, with 10 nucleotides matching TRBD2. This CDR3 region has 14 residues. J gave up 8 bases and V 3 bases, and 7 bases lay outside the gene matches. The V gene's germline CDR1 is DFQATT and CDR2 SNEGSKA (reference sequence). Written as DNA, the CDR3 is TGCAGTGCTAGTTCTAGCGGGGGCCGGGATGAGCAGTTCTTC. Translating gives CSASSSGGRDEQFF.

The rearrangement uses TRBV5-1 and TRBJ2-7; D remains ambiguous. The V gene's germline CDR1 is SGHRS and CDR2 YFSETQ. V lost 4 bases to trimming and J lost 0 bases, with 11 bases between them. This CDR3 spans 14 amino acids. The CDR3 loop is CASSRGDNSYEQYF. The CDR3 coding sequence is TGCGCCAGCAGCCGCGGTGACAACTCCTACGAGCAGTACTTC.

Many counts were recorded for this clonotype. The chain uses TRBV7-9 and TRBJ1-2, with 7 bases matching TRBD1. Trimming at V came to 2 bases and at J to 7 bases, leaving 13 bases not matched to a gene. Germline V gene sequence: CDR1 SEHNR, CDR2 FQNEAQ (reference sequence). The CDR3 consists of 16 residues. The CDR3 DNA sequence: TGTGCCAGCAGCTTACGAGGACGACAGGGAGTTTCTGGCTACACCTTC. This sequence encodes CASSLRGRQGVSGYTF.

This clonotype was picked up many times. The gene calls are TRBV9 and TRBJ2-3; D may match TRBD1 or TRBD2 (5 bases each). This CDR3 comprises 12 residues. In germline, CDR1 is SGDLS, CDR2 YYNGEE. Trimming took off 3 bases at V and 3 bases at J, with 5 bases between the two ends. This CDR3 is CASSGGTDTQYF. Written as DNA, the CDR3 is TGTGCCAGCAGCGGGGGGACAGATACGCAGTATTTT.

This clonotype was observed at least ten times. This chain joins TRBV20-1 and TRBJ1-5; D is perhaps TRBD1 (6 bases). This CDR3 is built from 15 residues. The germline V gene has CDR1 DFQATT and CDR2 SNEGSKA (reference sequence). The V gene lost 5 bases and the J gene lost 3 bases, with 17 bases spanning the gap. CDR3 nucleotides: TGCAGTGCTCACAAGACAGGATCGGTCAATCAGCCCCAGCATTTT. As protein: CSAHKTGSVNQPQHF.

This clonotype was counted many times. CDR3 nucleotides: TGCGCCAGCAGCCAAGGACAGAACAATGAGCAGTTCTTC. Protein: CASSQGQNNEQFF. The V call is TRBV5-1, the J call TRBJ2-1; a weak D match, TRBD1 (6 bases). This CDR3 has 13 residues. The V and J ends lost 4 bases and 5 bases respectively, with 10 bases between them. CDR1 SGHRS and CDR2 YFSETQ come from the germline V gene.

The rearrangement uses TRBV10-3 and TRBJ2-1, with 12 bases identical to TRBD2. Germline V gene data show CDR1 as ENHRY and CDR2 as SYGVKD. The CDR3 totals 18 residues. The ends lost 5 bases at V and 5 bases at J; junction bases unmatched: 13. The CDR3 here is CAISTGTSGPARNNEQFF. As DNA, the CDR3 is TGTGCCATCAGTACGGGGACTAGCGGGCCGGCCCGAAACAATGAGCAGTTCTTC.

This clonotype has a handful of counts. V and J are TRBV11-2 and TRBJ2-7; 8 bases line up with TRBD1. The ends lost 6 bases at V and 2 bases at J; junction bases unmatched: 9. This CDR3 is built from 15 residues. CDR1 and CDR2 (germline): SGHAT, FQNNGV. The CDR3 sequence: CASSRRDRQAYEQYF. The CDR3 nucleotides are TGTGCCAGCAGTCGACGGGACAGGCAAGCCTACGAGCAGTACTTC. Based on the CDR3 plus reference TRBV11-2 and TRBJ2-7, the full variable domain is EAGVAQSPRYKIIEKRQSVAFWCNPISGHATLYWYQQILGQGPKLLIQFQNNGVVDDSQLPKDRFSAERLKGVDSTLKIQPAKLEDSAVYLCASSRRDRQAYEQYFGPGTRLTVT.

The rearrangement links TRBV7-2 to TRBJ1-2; tentative D call: TRBD1 (5 bases). Germline V gene lookup returns CDR1 SGHTA and CDR2 FQGNSA. The V gene lost 3 bases and the J gene lost 2 bases, with 13 bases spanning the gap. The CDR3 length is 15 residues. CDR3 nucleotide sequence: TGTGCCAGCAGCTTGGGAGCGGGACTGAACTATGGCTACACCTTC. It yields the protein CASSLGAGLNYGYTF.

This clonotype has only a few counts. The chain is built from TRBV20-1 and TRBJ1-1; tentative D call: TRBD1 (6 bases). The CDR3 is made up of 12 amino acids. Germline-derived CDR1 and CDR2 are DFQATT and SNEGSKA (reference sequence). V was pared by 5 bases and J by 4 bases, with 11 bases between. CDR3 amino acids: CSAWPGVTEAFF. The CDR3 DNA is TGCAGTGCTTGGCCAGGGGTCACTGAAGCTTTCTTT.

In its sample, this clonotype was seen a few times. This chain uses TRBV20-1 with TRBJ2-5, with a weak D call TRBD1 (6 bases). CDR1 and CDR2 from the germline V gene are DFQATT and SNEGSKA (reference sequence). CDR3 length: 13 amino acids. The CDR3 protein is CRATKGGQETQYF. The CDR3 DNA sequence: TGCAGAGCCACCAAAGGGGGCCAAGAGACCCAGTACTTC.

The CDR3 bases are TGCAGTGCTAGGACTAGCGGGGGGACCAAAAACATTCAGTACTTC. Amino acids: CSARTSGGTKNIQYF. The V and J genes are TRBV20-1 and TRBJ2-4, with TRBD2 matching over 13 bases. The CDR3 has 15 amino acids. In germline, CDR1 is DFQATT, CDR2 SNEGSKA (reference sequence). After removal of 3 bases from V and 2 bases from J, the junction contained 1 base not matched to a gene.

J is TRBJ2-1 and V is TRBV12-3 or TRBV12-4; D call uncertain. V was trimmed by 7 bases and J by 4 bases, leaving 5 bases between them. The CDR3 runs to 11 residues. This CDR3 reads CASIAYNEQFF. CDR3 in DNA: TGTGCCAGCATCGCTTACAATGAGCAGTTCTTC.

This clonotype was recorded many times. The V call is TRBV20-1, the J call TRBJ2-7; 8 bases fit TRBD1. Germline-derived CDR1 and CDR2 are DFQATT and SNEGSKA (reference sequence). V gave up 6 bases and J gave up 2 bases; unmatched junction bases: 12. The CDR3 contains 15 residues. CDR3 DNA: TGCAGTGCCCGTTTGACAGGGGTCACCCCCTACGAGCAGTACTTC. Its translation: CSARLTGVTPYEQYF.

The genes are TRBV20-1 and TRBJ2-5; 15 bases agree with TRBD2. The ends lost 3 bases at V and 6 bases at J; junction bases unmatched: 5. Germline V gene data show CDR1 as DFQATT and CDR2 as SNEGSKA (reference sequence). This CDR3 comprises 15 residues. The CDR3 DNA is TGCAGTGCTAGTGGGGGACTAGCGGGGGGCCAGACCCAGTACTTC. It is translated as CSASGGLAGGQTQYF.

The table lists this clonotype with a few counts. The chain recombines TRBV5-6 with TRBJ2-1, with a weak D call TRBD2 (5 bases). The germline CDR1 and CDR2 sequences are SGHDT and YYEEEE. V lost 5 bases to trimming and J lost 3 bases, with 12 bases between them. The CDR3 length is 14 residues. In DNA form, the CDR3 reads TGTGCCAGCAGTTTAACCCGGGGCTACAATGAGCAGTTCTTC. Its protein product is CASSLTRGYNEQFF. The variable domain in full, completed from reference TRBV5-6 and TRBJ2-1, reads DAGVTQSPTHLIKTRGQQVTLRCSPKSGHDTVSWYQQALGQGPQFIFQYYEEEERQRGNFPDRFSGHQFPNYSSELNVNALLLGDSALYLCASSLTRGYNEQFFGPGTRLTVL.

The sample holds many counts of this clonotype. The chain is built from TRBV29-1 and TRBJ1-4, with a tentative D call TRBD1 (6 bases). This CDR3 region has 14 residues. V dropped 0 bases and J dropped 1 base, with 6 bases sitting between them. The germline V gene encodes CDR1 SQVTM and CDR2 ANQGSEA. The CDR3 loop is CSVEDRGTNEKLFF. The CDR3, as DNA: TGCAGCGTTGAAGACAGGGGAACTAATGAAAAACTGTTTTTT.

This clonotype was found many times. This chain joins TRBV5-1 and TRBJ2-5, with TRBD2 matching over 8 bases. V dropped 4 bases and J dropped 5; count of bases not matched to a gene: 4. The length of the CDR3 is 13 residues. Germline V gene sequence: CDR1 SGHRS, CDR2 YFSETQ. The CDR3 DNA is TGCGCCAGCAGCCCAGGGACTAGGGAGACCCAGTACTTC. Its protein product is CASSPGTRETQYF.

This clonotype was recorded at least ten times. The chain recombines TRBV7-9 with TRBJ2-3; the D is unclear. V lost 6 bases to trimming and J lost 4 bases, with 8 bases between them. The CDR3 extends over 12 amino acids. The germline V gene has CDR1 SEHNR and CDR2 FQNEAQ (reference sequence). The CDR3 sequence: CASSQDADTQYF. The CDR3 nucleotides read TGTGCCAGCAGTCAAGACGCAGATACGCAGTATTTT. The full variable domain, its missing parts supplied by reference TRBV7-9 and TRBJ2-3, is DTGVSQNPRHKITKRGQNVTFRCDPISEHNRLYWYRQTLGQGPEFLTYFQNEAQLEKSRLLSDRFSAERPKGSFSTLEIQRTEQGDSAMYLCASSQDADTQYFGPGTRLTVL.

This clonotype was observed a few times. DNA of the CDR3: TGTGCCAGCAGTGGTATGGCAGATTCAGATACGCAGTATTTT. Its translation is CASSGMADSDTQYF. J is TRBJ2-3 and V is TRBV2; unclear D gene. Germline CDR1 is SNHLY and CDR2 is FYNNEI. The CDR3 consists of 14 residues. Trimming took 4 bases from V and 4 from J, leaving 12 bases between them.

This chain uses TRBV20-1 with TRBJ1-5, with D possibly being TRBD1 (5 bases). CDR3 length equals 16 residues. V lost 6 bases and J lost 0, with 18 bases in between. In germline, CDR1 is DFQATT, CDR2 SNEGSKA (reference sequence). The CDR3, as DNA: TGCAGTGCGGCTGGTGGTGGGGGGTATAGCAATCAGCCCCAGCATTTT. Translation: CSAAGGGGYSNQPQHF.

The chain joins TRBV20-1 to TRBJ2-7; TRBD2 is a possible D gene (5 bases). Germline V gene sequence: CDR1 DFQATT, CDR2 SNEGSKA (reference sequence). V gave up 6 bases and J gave up 3 bases, with 12 bases separating them. This CDR3 is built from 12 residues. CDR3 in amino acids: CSARGNVYEQYF. CDR3 bases: TGCAGTGCCCGGGGTAATGTCTACGAGCAGTACTTC.

This clonotype was detected many times. The V call is TRBV12-3 or TRBV12-4, the J call TRBJ2-3; D is ambiguous. With 6 bases removed from V and 0 bases from J, the gap between germline ends came to 13 bases. The CDR3 has 15 amino acids. CDR3 nucleotide sequence: TGTGCCAGCAGCCCCCTACGTGCCAGCACAGATACGCAGTATTTT. It specifies CASSPLRASTDTQYF.

The chain uses TRBV20-1 and TRBJ1-5; 7 bases match TRBD1. The CDR3 has 13 residues. V was clipped by 6 bases and J by 3 bases; unmatched bases: 5. The germline V gene has CDR1 DFQATT and CDR2 SNEGSKA (reference sequence). CDR3 DNA sequence: TGCAGTGCGGGGACAGCTAACAATCAGCCCCAGCATTTT. Translated: CSAGTANNQPQHF.

This clonotype was found many times. J is TRBJ2-5 and V is TRBV12-3 or TRBV12-4, with TRBD2 matching 12 bases. CDR3 length: 15 amino acids. Unmatched junction bases numbered 4, after V lost 6 bases and J lost 2 bases. This CDR3 reads CASRILAGGQETQYF. CDR3 bases: TGTGCCAGCAGGATACTAGCGGGGGGTCAAGAGACCCAGTACTTC.

The rearrangement joins TRBV6-5 to TRBJ2-5, with a possible D match to TRBD1 (6 bases). The length of the CDR3 is 14 residues. V was shortened by 2 bases and J by 6 bases, with 13 bases between the two germline ends. The V gene's germline CDR1 is MNHEY and CDR2 SVGAGI. This CDR3 is CASSYDRIGKTQYF. CDR3 in DNA: TGTGCCAGCAGTTACGACAGGATCGGGAAGACCCAGTACTTC.

There are many counts of this clonotype. The chain carries TRBV9 and TRBJ2-7; D is possibly TRBD2 (7 bases). Germline V gene sequence: CDR1 SGDLS, CDR2 YYNGEE. V gave up 4 bases and J gave up 2 bases, with 16 bases separating them. The CDR3 contains 15 residues. The CDR3 is CASSPQTGGPYEQYF. The CDR3 nucleotides are TGTGCCAGCAGCCCCCAGACGGGGGGCCCCTACGAGCAGTACTTC.

This sequence joins TRBV12-3 or TRBV12-4 and TRBJ2-1; TRBD2 matches at 9 bases. J gave up 3 bases and V 3 bases, and 0 bases lay outside the gene matches. The CDR3 length is 14 residues. CDR3 sequence (DNA): TGTGCCAGCAGTTTGCGGGGGGGCTACAATGAGCAGTTCTTC. Its protein product is CASSLRGGYNEQFF.

This clonotype has a handful of counts. This chain connects TRBV20-1 to TRBJ2-7, with 12 bases that match TRBD1. The germline V gene has CDR1 DFQATT and CDR2 SNEGSKA (reference sequence). V dropped 0 bases and J dropped 6; count of bases not matched to a gene: 6. CDR3 size: 15 residues. This chain's CDR3 is CSARDPGTGGAEQYF. In DNA, the CDR3 is TGCAGTGCTAGAGACCCGGGGACAGGGGGCGCCGAGCAGTACTTC.